The 8 T cell receptor beta chains reported below all come from one sample, sequenced in a study of shared clonotypes between healthy human individuals. Sequenced by immunoSEQ multiplex PCR; TCRdb stores in-frame clones only, minus some. The data contain 950,000 to 1,100,000 clones, approximately 68% of them seen just once; the ten biggest clones take up about 1.5%. The specimen sequenced was memory CD4+ T cells sorted from blood. Subset specified: CD45RA-negative fraction. Receptor source: a man aged 18-30 years in good health.

The chain recombines TRBV7-2 with TRBJ1-1, with TRBD1 as a possible D gene (5 bases). CDR1 is SGHTA, CDR2 FQGNSA, per germline. The CDR3 is 14 amino acids. Trimming took off 5 bases at V and 5 bases at J, with 15 bases between the two ends. Written as DNA, the CDR3 is TGTGCCAGCAGCCCTCTTGGGGCTGGAACTGAAGCTTTCTTT. It translates to CASSPLGAGTEAFF.

This clone was observed a handful of times. V is TRBV5-4 and J is TRBJ2-3; D unresolved. Germline lookup yields CDR1 SGHNT and CDR2 YYREEE (reference sequence). This CDR3 has 15 residues. Trimming removed 4 bases at V and 2 bases at J, with 14 bases between. The CDR3 region has the DNA TGTGCCAGCAGCCCGGACGTACCCTTCACAGATACGCAGTATTTT. This codes for CASSPDVPFTDTQYF.

The rearrangement uses TRBV4-3 and TRBJ1-6; 9 nucleotides match TRBD1. The CDR3 runs 13 residues. Germline CDR1 LGHNA, CDR2 YSLEER. V was pared by 0 bases and J by 18 bases, with 6 bases of the junction left unmatched. The CDR3 region is CASSQELRDRAHF. DNA of the CDR3: TGCGCCAGCAGCCAAGAGTTGAGGGACAGGGCCCACTTT.

V is TRBV5-4 and J is TRBJ2-5; 7 nucleotides line up with TRBD1. With 2 bases clipped from V and 5 bases from J, the junction kept 9 bases outside the gene matches. The CDR3 runs to 15 residues. CDR1 and CDR2 (germline): SGHNT, YYREEE (reference sequence). CDR3 loop: CASSFLSTGKETQYF. CDR3 DNA: TGTGCCAGCAGCTTCCTATCGACAGGGAAGGAGACCCAGTACTTC. Using reference TRBV5-4 and TRBJ2-5 for the parts outside the CDR3, the full variable domain is ETGVTQSPTHLIKTRGQQVTLRCSSQSGHNTVSWYQQALGQGPQFIFQYYREEENGRGNFPPRFSGLQFPNYSSELNVNALELDDSALYLCASSFLSTGKETQYFGPGTRLLVL.

The J gene is TRBJ2-7, the V gene TRBV28; tentatively, D is TRBD2 (5 bases). With 5 bases removed from V and 2 bases from J, the gap between germline ends came to 10 bases. Germline loops: CDR1 MDHEN, CDR2 SYDVKM. CDR3 length: 13 amino acids. CDR3 protein: CASSAPGTYEQYF. The CDR3 coding sequence is TGTGCCAGCAGTGCCCCGGGAACCTACGAGCAGTACTTC.

V usage is TRBV9 and J usage is TRBJ2-5, with 11 bases matching TRBD1. The CDR3 is made up of 15 amino acids. Germline values: CDR1 SGDLS, CDR2 YYNGEE. Trimming removed 4 bases from V and 3 bases from J; junction bases left unmatched: 5. The CDR3 protein is CASSTRDRGEETQYF. CDR3 in DNA: TGTGCCAGCAGCACTCGGGACAGGGGGGAAGAGACCCAGTACTTC.

The chain carries TRBV10-2 and TRBJ2-3; possible D gene TRBD2, 7 bases. CDR1 and CDR2 (germline): WSHSY, SAAADI. CDR3 length: 13 residues. V was clipped by 7 bases and J by 3 bases, with 11 bases between them. The CDR3 sequence is CASTKGGTDTQYF. The CDR3 DNA is TGCGCCAGCACGAAGGGGGGGACAGATACGCAGTATTTT.

The chain recombines TRBV14 with TRBJ2-2, with 7 nucleotides matching TRBD1. CDR1 is SGHDN, CDR2 FVKESK, per germline. This CDR3 spans 14 amino acids. The junction had 6 bases not matched to a gene; V was cut back by 3 bases and J by 8 bases. The CDR3: CASSHQTGPGELFF. The CDR3 coding sequence is TGTGCCAGCAGCCATCAGACAGGGCCTGGGGAGCTGTTTTTT.